One and the same sample provided the 21 T cell receptor beta chains below, sequenced in a study of regulatory T cells in long-lasting Graves disease. The time point denotes: persistent/refractory GD, antithyroid drugs over 5 years with positive TRAb. Extracted PBMC RNA gave rise to the TCR library. Libraries of TCR beta came from iRepertoire HTBI primers plus Arm-PCR of CDR3 regions. MiXCR was run by TCRdb on the multiplex PCR reads, yielding one entry per CDR3 protein. Of around 500,000 distinct CDR3 sequences in the sample, around 20% were seen once. The source material was peripheral blood mononuclear cells (PBMCs), sampled when the disease was refractory, from a patient treated with antithyroid drugs. These TCRs come from a female donor with Graves disease.

This chain uses TRBV12-3 or TRBV12-4 with TRBJ2-7; tentative D call: TRBD1 (6 bases). V shed 3 bases and J shed 0 bases, with 21 bases lying between them. This CDR3 is built from 18 residues. CDR3 DNA: TGTGCCAGCAGTTTTATCCCCCCGAGTGACAGGATCTCCTACGAGCAGTACTTC. Residues: CASSFIPPSDRISYEQYF.

This clonotype was counted at least ten times. The chain recombines TRBV2 with TRBJ1-5; D is perhaps TRBD1 (6 bases). Germline V lookup: CDR1 SNHLY, CDR2 FYNNEI. Trimming cost V 6 bases and J 3 bases, with 15 bases left between them. The CDR3 has 15 residues. The CDR3 sequence is CASSPRGGSNQPQHF. CDR3 nucleotides: TGTGCCAGCAGCCCAAGGGGGGGCTCCAATCAGCCCCAGCATTTT. Variable domain in full (rest from reference TRBV2 and TRBJ1-5): EPEVTQTPSHQVTQMGQEVILRCVPISNHLYFYWYRQILGQKVEFLVSFYNNEISEKSEIFDDQFSVERPDGSNFTLKIRSTKLEDSAMYFCASSPRGGSNQPQHFGDGTRLSIL.

The rearrangement links TRBV29-1 to TRBJ2-2, with D unclear. Germline lookup yields CDR1 SQVTM and CDR2 ANQGSEA. Between the trimmed V and J ends, which lost 7 bases and 0 bases, there was a span of 15 bases. The CDR3 covers 15 residues. The CDR3, as DNA: TGCAGCGCAGAGAGGCTCGACGCGAACACCGGGGAGCTGTTTTTT. This translates into CSAERLDANTGELFF.

The chain couples TRBV4-1 to TRBJ2-2, with D hard to call. The CDR3 spans 15 residues. CDR1 is MGHRA and CDR2 is YSYEKL in the germline V gene. V was shortened by 5 bases and J by 0 bases, with 10 bases between the two germline ends. CDR3 DNA sequence: TGCGCCAGCAGCTCCAAAGCTGCGAACACCGGGGAGCTGTTTTTT. As protein: CASSSKAANTGELFF.

This clonotype was recorded at least ten times. The genes are TRBV12-5 and TRBJ2-2; D remains unclear. Looked up from germline, CDR1 is LGHNT and CDR2 is FRNRAP. V lost 5 bases and J lost 3, with 7 bases in between. CDR3 length equals 13 residues. The CDR3 protein is CASGGSDTGELFF. In nucleotides, the CDR3 is TGTGCTAGTGGTGGTTCGGACACCGGGGAGCTGTTTTTT.

The V call is TRBV6-5, the J call TRBJ2-2; D not certain. The CDR3 consists of 16 residues. Trimming took 2 bases from V and 2 from J, leaving 12 bases between them. Per the germline V gene, CDR1 is MNHEY and CDR2 is SVGAGI. Written as DNA, the CDR3 is TGTGCCAGCAGTTACCACGCTCTAGAAAACACCGGGGAGCTGTTTTTT. Residues: CASSYHALENTGELFF.

The chain uses TRBV7-9 and TRBJ1-1, with D unclear. Germline V CDR1 and CDR2: SEHNR, FQNEAQ (reference sequence). With 0 bases removed from V and 7 bases from J, the gap between germline ends came to 6 bases. This CDR3 is built from 12 residues. CDR3 in DNA: TGTGCCAGCAGCTTAGCGGACGTTGAAGCTTTCTTT. Its translation: CASSLADVEAFF.

The rearrangement uses TRBV28 and TRBJ2-1, with D maybe TRBD2 (6 bases). Trimming took 7 bases from V and 1 from J, leaving 17 bases between them. CDR3 length: 16 amino acids. Per the germline V gene, CDR1 is MDHEN and CDR2 is SYDVKM. DNA for the CDR3: TGTGCCAGCAATTCCCCTAGCGAAGTTTCCTACAATGAGCAGTTCTTC. It translates to CASNSPSEVSYNEQFF.

CDR3 DNA sequence: TGCGCCAGCAGCCAAAACCCGGGACAGGGGGCCGAGCAGTACTTC. It yields the protein CASSQNPGQGAEQYF. The chain uses TRBV4-3 and TRBJ2-7, with 12 bases fitting TRBD1. CDR1 is LGHNA and CDR2 is YSLEER in the germline V gene. Trimming at V came to 2 bases and at J to 6 bases, leaving 5 bases not matched to a gene. This CDR3 region has 15 residues.

This chain's CDR3 is CASSPSGRAWAKNIQYF. The CDR3 nucleotides read TGTGCCAGCAGTCCTAGCGGGAGGGCCTGGGCCAAAAACATTCAGTACTTC. This rearrangement joins TRBV2 to TRBJ2-4; TRBD2 matches 12 bases. The germline V gene has CDR1 SNHLY and CDR2 FYNNEI. This CDR3 spans 17 amino acids. V dropped 5 bases and J dropped 1; count of bases not matched to a gene: 6. Complete variable domain (other parts from reference TRBV2 and TRBJ2-4): EPEVTQTPSHQVTQMGQEVILRCVPISNHLYFYWYRQILGQKVEFLVSFYNNEISEKSEIFDDQFSVERPDGSNFTLKIRSTKLEDSAMYFCASSPSGRAWAKNIQYFGAGTRLSVL.

This clonotype came up a few times. This chain joins TRBV2 and TRBJ1-1; the match to TRBD1 covers 8 bases. CDR1 and CDR2 from the germline V gene are SNHLY and FYNNEI. V trimming: 7 bases; J trimming: 13 bases; junction bases outside the gene matches: 17. The CDR3 is 14 residues long. CDR3 nucleotide sequence: TGTGCCAGCATTCCGCGGAGGACAGGGACTGGGGTTTTCTTT. This gives the protein CASIPRRTGTGVFF.

The chain has TRBV6-2 or TRBV6-3 and TRBJ1-2; D is uncertain. V was trimmed by 4 bases and J by 6 bases, leaving 6 bases between them. Germline V gene lookup returns CDR1 MNHEY and CDR2 SVGEGT. This CDR3 region has 11 residues. This chain's CDR3 is CASSSRDGYTF. CDR3 coding DNA: TGTGCCAGCAGTTCGCGCGATGGCTACACCTTC.

J is TRBJ2-1 and V is TRBV11-2; 15 bases align to TRBD2. The V segment lost 5 bases and the J segment 8 bases; nucleotides outside the gene matches: 7. From germline, CDR1 is SGHAT and CDR2 FQNNGV. CDR3 length: 16 residues. The chain's CDR3 is CASSPGLAGGWDEQFF. CDR3 DNA: TGTGCCAGCAGCCCGGGACTAGCGGGGGGTTGGGATGAGCAGTTCTTC.

About this clonotype: A clone one base away is much larger, so this may be a read error. This chain connects TRBV6-2 or TRBV6-3 to TRBJ2-7; 8 bases align to TRBD2. Per germline, CDR1 MNHEY and CDR2 SVGEGT. This CDR3 has 15 residues. In DNA form, the CDR3 reads TGTGCCAGCAGTTCCGAGGCGGGAGGATCCTACGAGCAGTGCTTC. Its protein is CASSSEAGGSYEQCF.

V usage is TRBV6-1 and J usage is TRBJ2-5, with a weak D call TRBD2 (6 bases). The end of the DNA fits TRBJ2-1 better, so the J call may be wrong. Looked up from germline, CDR1 is MNHNS and CDR2 is SASEGT. This CDR3 is 14 amino acids long. CDR3 region: CASTPAGRSNEQFF. The CDR3 nucleotides are TGTGCCAGCACCCCCGCGGGACGGAGCAATGAGCAGTTCTTC.

V gene TRBV7-3 combines with J gene TRBJ1-2; 8 nucleotides agree with TRBD1. This CDR3 contains 14 residues. V was clipped by 2 bases and J by 7 bases; unmatched bases: 6. CDR1 and CDR2 (germline): SGHTA, FQGTGA. This chain's CDR3 is CASSLGRGLLGYTF. CDR3 bases: TGTGCCAGCAGCTTAGGCAGGGGGCTTCTTGGCTACACCTTC.

This clonotype was recorded a few times. The chain couples TRBV12-5 to TRBJ2-2; D possibly corresponds to TRBD2 (6 bases). Deletions cut 2 bases from V and 4 bases from J, with 14 bases between. The CDR3 length is 16 residues. CDR1 and CDR2 from the germline V gene are LGHNT and FRNRAP. CDR3 DNA: TGTGCTAGTGGTTTGATTAGACTAGTGGGCACCGGGGAGCTGTTTTTT. Protein: CASGLIRLVGTGELFF. Variable domain in full (rest from reference TRBV12-5 and TRBJ2-2): DARVTQTPRHKVTEMGQEVTMRCQPILGHNTVFWYRQTMMQGLELLAYFRNRAPLDDSGMPKDRFSAEMPDATLATLKIQPSEPRDSAVYFCASGLIRLVGTGELFFGEGSRLTVL.

This clonotype was counted many times. The germline gene is not matched at one end of the junction; a read error may be the cause. V usage is TRBV13 and J usage is TRBJ1-1, with 7 bases that match TRBD1. This CDR3 has 16 residues. Germline V gives CDR1 PRHDT, CDR2 FYEKMQ (reference sequence). The CDR3 nucleotides are TGTGCCAGCAGCCTAGGGGACAGTGGTCTGAACACTGAAGCTTTCTTT. Encoded protein: CASSLGDSGLNTEAFF.

This clonotype occurred many times. The gene calls are TRBV24-1 and TRBJ1-2; 10 bases map to TRBD1. V gave up 3 bases and J gave up 5 bases; unmatched junction bases: 5. Germline CDR1 reads KGHDR; CDR2 reads SFDVKD. This CDR3 contains 15 residues. CDR3 amino acids: CATSDGGQGLYGYTF. In nucleotides, the CDR3 is TGTGCCACCAGTGATGGGGGACAGGGGCTATATGGCTACACCTTC.

This clonotype was recorded a few times. This rearrangement joins TRBV7-2 to TRBJ2-5; D possibly corresponds to TRBD2 (5 bases). The J call may not be correct, given that the DNA end is closer to TRBJ2-1. The germline V gene encodes CDR1 SGHTA and CDR2 FQGNSA. This CDR3 spans 14 amino acids. Here the CDR3 reads CASSLEVSGNEQFF. In DNA form, the CDR3 reads TGTGCCAGCAGCTTAGAAGTAAGCGGCAATGAGCAGTTCTTC.

V gene TRBV5-1 combines with J gene TRBJ2-7; tentative D call: TRBD2 (6 bases). The length of the CDR3 is 15 residues. V was cut by 0 bases and J by 4 bases, with 14 bases left in between. The germline CDR1 and CDR2 sequences are SGHRS and YFSETQ. The CDR3 region has the DNA TGCGCCAGCAGCTTGGATAGCGGCAAATTTTACGAGCAGTACTTC. Its protein product is CASSLDSGKFYEQYF.